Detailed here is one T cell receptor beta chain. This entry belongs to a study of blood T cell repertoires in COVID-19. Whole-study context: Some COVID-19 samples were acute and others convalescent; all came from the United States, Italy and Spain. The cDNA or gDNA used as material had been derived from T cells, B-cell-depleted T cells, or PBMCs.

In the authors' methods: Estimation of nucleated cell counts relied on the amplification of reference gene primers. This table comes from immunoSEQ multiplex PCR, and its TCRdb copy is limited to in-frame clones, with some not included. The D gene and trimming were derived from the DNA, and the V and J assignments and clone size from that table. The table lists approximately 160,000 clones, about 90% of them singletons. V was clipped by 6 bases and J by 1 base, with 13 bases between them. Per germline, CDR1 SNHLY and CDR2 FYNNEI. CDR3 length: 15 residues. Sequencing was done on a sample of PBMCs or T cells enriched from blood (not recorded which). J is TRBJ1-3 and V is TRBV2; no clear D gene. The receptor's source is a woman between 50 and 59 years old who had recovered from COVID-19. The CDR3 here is CASRRGSNSGNTIYF. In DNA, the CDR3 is TGTGCCAGCAGGCGGGGTTCCAATTCTGGAAACACCATATATTTT.